These T cell receptor beta chains were read from a single sample in a study of blood T cell repertoires in COVID-19. Sequencing used immunoSEQ multiplex PCR; TCRdb keeps in-frame clones, though not all of them. The sample gives hundreds of thousands of clones, around 86% of which show up once; roughly 2% is in the top ten. Input material: PBMCs or T cells enriched from blood (not recorded which). These TCRs come from a woman in her forties or fifties who had recovered from COVID-19. CDR3s include the opening cysteine and the closing phenylalanine or tryptophan. D genes are given only for firm matches. Only some rows state a clone size, as once, few, many or a class for expanded clones.

D gene	CDR3 length	J gene	V gene	clone size	CDR3 DNA	CDR3 protein
.	15	TRBJ1-2	TRBV4-3	.	TGCGCCAGCAGCCAAGTTCGCGCTGCTAACTATGGCTACACCTTC	CASSQVRAANYGYTF
TRBD1	13	TRBJ1-4	TRBV28	.	TGTGCCACCACGGGACAGGGGAATGAAAAACTGTTTTTT	CATTGQGNEKLFF
.	15	TRBJ2-7	TRBV4-3	.	TGCGCCAGCAGCCAAGAAGGAGACGGACTCTACGAGCAGTACTTC	CASSQEGDGLYEQYF
.	16	TRBJ1-3	TRBV4-3	.	TGCGCCAGCAGCCAAGAGTTCGGGGTGCGGGGAAACACCATATATTTT	CASSQEFGVRGNTIYF
TRBD1	15	TRBJ1-2	TRBV9	.	TGTGCCAGCAGCGCCCAAGGGGACAGGGGATCCGGCTACACCTTC	CASSAQGDRGSGYTF
.	12	TRBJ2-1	TRBV11-2	.	TGTGCCAGCACCACAGCCAGGGTTGGTCAGTTCTTC	CASTTARVGQFF
TRBD1	16	TRBJ2-3	TRBV6-5	.	TGTGCCAGCAGTTACTCGACAGGGGGCCCCCCAGATACGCAGTATTTT	CASSYSTGGPPDTQYF
.	12	TRBJ1-2	TRBV7-2	once	TGTGCCAGCAGCTTCCAGGGCTATGGCTACACCTTC	CASSFQGYGYTF
.	14	TRBJ2-1	TRBV5-1	.	TGCGCCAGCGACGCGGGCGGTGGGAGGAATGAGCAGTTCTTC	CASDAGGGRNEQFF
.	15	TRBJ1-2	TRBV28	.	TGTGCCAGCAGTTTCCCCCCCGCAGGGGACTATGGCTACACCTTC	CASSFPPAGDYGYTF
TRBD1	16	TRBJ2-1	TRBV18	.	TGTGCCAGCTCACCCCCCGGGACAGGGCCGAGGAATGAGCAGTTCTTC	CASSPPGTGPRNEQFF